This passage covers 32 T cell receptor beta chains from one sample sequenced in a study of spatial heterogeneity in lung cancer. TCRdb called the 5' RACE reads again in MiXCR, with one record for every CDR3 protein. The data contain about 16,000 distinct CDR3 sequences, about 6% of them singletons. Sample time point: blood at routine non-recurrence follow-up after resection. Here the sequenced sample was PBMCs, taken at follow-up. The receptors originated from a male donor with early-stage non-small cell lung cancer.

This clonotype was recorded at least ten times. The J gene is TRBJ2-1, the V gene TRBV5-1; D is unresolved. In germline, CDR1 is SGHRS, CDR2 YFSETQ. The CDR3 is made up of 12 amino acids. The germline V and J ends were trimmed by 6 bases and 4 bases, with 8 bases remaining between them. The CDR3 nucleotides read TGCGCCAGCAAGGACGGATACAATGAGCAGTTCTTC. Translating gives CASKDGYNEQFF.

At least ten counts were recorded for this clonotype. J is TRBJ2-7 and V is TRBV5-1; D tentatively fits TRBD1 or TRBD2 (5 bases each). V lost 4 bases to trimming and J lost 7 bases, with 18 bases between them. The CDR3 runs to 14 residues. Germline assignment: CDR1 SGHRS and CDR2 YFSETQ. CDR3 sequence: CASSPMGLAVEQYF. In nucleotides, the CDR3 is TGCGCCAGCAGCCCGATGGGGCTAGCCGTGGAGCAGTACTTC.

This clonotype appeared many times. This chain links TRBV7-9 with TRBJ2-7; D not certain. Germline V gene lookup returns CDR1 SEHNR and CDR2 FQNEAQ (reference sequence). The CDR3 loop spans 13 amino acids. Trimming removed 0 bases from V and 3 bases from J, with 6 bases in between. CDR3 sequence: CASSLAGRYEQYF. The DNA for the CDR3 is TGTGCCAGCAGCTTAGCCGGGCGCTACGAGCAGTACTTC.

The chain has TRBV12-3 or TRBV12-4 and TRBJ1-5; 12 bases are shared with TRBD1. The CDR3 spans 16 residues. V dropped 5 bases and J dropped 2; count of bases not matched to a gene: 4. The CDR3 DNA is TGTGCCAGCAGTCCCGGGACAGGGGGCGGCAATCAGCCCCAGCATTTT. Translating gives CASSPGTGGGNQPQHF.

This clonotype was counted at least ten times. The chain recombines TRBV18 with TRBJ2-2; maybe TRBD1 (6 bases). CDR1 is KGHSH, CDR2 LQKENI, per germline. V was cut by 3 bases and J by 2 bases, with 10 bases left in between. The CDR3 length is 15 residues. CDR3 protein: CASSPRGGNTGELFF. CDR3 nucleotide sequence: TGTGCCAGCTCACCCAGGGGCGGAAACACCGGGGAGCTGTTTTTT.

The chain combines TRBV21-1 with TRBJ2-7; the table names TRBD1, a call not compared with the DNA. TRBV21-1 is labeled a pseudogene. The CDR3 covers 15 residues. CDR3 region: CASSKGQPPTYEQYF. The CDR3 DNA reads TGTGCCAGCAGCAAAGGACAGCCACCCACCTACGAGCAGTACTTC.

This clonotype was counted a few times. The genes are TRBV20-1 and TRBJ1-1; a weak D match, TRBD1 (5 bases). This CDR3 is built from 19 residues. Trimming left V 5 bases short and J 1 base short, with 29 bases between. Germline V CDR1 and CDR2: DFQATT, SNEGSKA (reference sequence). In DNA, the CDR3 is TGCAGTGCTGCCGGGGCCGATGGAGGTCGGACCATACCGAACACTGAAGCTTTCTTT. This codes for CSAAGADGGRTIPNTEAFF.

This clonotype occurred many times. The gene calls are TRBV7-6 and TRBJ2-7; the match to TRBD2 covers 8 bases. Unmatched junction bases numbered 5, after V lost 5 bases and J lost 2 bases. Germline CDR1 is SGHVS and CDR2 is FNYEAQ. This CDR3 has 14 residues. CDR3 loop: CASSSRAGAYEQYF. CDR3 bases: TGTGCCAGCAGCAGCCGAGCGGGAGCCTACGAGCAGTACTTC.

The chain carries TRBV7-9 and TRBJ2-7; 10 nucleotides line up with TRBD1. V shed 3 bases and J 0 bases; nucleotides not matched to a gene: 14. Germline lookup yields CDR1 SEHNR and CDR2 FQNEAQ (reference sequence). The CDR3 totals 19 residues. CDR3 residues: CASSFRAGDRGGSSYEQYF. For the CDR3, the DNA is TGTGCCAGCAGCTTTAGGGCAGGGGACAGGGGAGGGAGCTCCTACGAGCAGTACTTC.

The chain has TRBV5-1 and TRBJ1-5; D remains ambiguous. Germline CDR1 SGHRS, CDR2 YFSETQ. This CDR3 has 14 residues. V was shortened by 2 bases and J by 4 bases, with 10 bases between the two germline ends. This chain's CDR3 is CASSFGVGNQPQHF. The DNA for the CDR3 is TGCGCCAGCAGCTTCGGCGTAGGGAATCAGCCCCAGCATTTT.

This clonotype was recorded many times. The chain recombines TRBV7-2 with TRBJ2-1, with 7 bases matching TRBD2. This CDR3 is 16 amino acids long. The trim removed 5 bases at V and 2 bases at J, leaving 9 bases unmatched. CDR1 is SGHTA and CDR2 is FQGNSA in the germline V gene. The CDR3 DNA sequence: TGTGCCAGCAGCCCAGATGGGGGGGGGACCTACAATGAGCAGTTCTTC. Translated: CASSPDGGGTYNEQFF.

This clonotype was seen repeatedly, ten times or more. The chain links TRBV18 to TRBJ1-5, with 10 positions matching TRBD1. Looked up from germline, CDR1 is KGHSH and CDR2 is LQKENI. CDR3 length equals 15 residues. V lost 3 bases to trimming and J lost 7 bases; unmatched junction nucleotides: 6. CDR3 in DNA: TGTGCCAGCTCACCGACAGGGGGCTTAGGGCAGCCCCAGCATTTT. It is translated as CASSPTGGLGQPQHF.

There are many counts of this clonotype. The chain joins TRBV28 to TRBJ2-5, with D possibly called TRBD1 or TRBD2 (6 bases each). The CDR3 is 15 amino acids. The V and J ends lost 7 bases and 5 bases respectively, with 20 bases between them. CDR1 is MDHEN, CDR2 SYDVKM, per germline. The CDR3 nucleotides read TGTGCCAGCAACACACGTACGAAGGGGGGCGAGACCCAGTACTTC. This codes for CASNTRTKGGETQYF.

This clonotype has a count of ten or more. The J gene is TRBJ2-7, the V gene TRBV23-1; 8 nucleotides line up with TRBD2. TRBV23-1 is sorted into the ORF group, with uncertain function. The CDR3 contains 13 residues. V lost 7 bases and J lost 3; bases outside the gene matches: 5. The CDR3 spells CASTPSGGYEQYF. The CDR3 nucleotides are TGCGCCAGCACCCCGAGCGGGGGCTACGAGCAGTACTTC.

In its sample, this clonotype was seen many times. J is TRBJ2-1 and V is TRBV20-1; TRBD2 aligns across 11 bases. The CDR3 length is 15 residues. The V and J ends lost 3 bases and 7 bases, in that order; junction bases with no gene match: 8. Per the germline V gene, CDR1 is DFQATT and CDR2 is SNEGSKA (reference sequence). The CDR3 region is CSARPHTSGSNEQFF. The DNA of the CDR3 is TGCAGTGCTAGGCCCCACACTAGCGGGAGTAATGAGCAGTTCTTC.

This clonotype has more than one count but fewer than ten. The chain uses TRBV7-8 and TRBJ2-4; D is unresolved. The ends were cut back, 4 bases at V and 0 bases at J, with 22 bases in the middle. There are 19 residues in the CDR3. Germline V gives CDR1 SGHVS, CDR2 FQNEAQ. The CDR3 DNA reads TGTGCCAGCAGCTCCCCCGGCCGACGGGTGCTCCTAGCCAAAAACATTCAGTACTTC. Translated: CASSSPGRRVLLAKNIQYF. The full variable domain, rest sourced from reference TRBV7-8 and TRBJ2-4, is GAGVSQSPRYKVAKRGQDVALRCDPISGHVSLFWYQQALGQGPEFLTYFQNEAQLDKSGLPSDRFFAERPEGSVSTLKIQRTQQEDSAVYLCASSSPGRRVLLAKNIQYFGAGTRLSVL.

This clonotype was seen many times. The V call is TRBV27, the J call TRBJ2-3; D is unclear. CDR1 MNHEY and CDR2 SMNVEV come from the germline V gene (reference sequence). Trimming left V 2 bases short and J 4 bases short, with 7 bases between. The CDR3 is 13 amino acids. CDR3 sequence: CASSLGRADTQYF. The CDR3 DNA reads TGTGCCAGCAGTTTAGGTAGGGCAGATACGCAGTATTTT.

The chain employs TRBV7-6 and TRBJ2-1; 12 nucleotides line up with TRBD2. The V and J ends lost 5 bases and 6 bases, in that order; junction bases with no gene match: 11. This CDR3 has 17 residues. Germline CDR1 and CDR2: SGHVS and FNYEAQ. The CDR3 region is CASSQTSSGRAGNEQFF. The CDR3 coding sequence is TGTGCCAGCAGCCAGACCTCTAGCGGGAGGGCCGGCAATGAGCAGTTCTTC.

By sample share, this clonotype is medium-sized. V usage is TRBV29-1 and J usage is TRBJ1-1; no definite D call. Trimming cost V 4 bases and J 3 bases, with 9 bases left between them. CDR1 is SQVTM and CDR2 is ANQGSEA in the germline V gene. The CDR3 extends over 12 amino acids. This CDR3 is CSVVATDTEAFF. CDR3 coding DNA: TGCAGCGTTGTAGCGACCGACACTGAAGCTTTCTTT.

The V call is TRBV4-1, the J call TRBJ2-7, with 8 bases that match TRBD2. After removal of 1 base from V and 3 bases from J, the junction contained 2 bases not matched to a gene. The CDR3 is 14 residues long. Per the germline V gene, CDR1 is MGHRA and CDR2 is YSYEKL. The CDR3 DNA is TGCGCCAGCAGCCAAGTAGCGGGAAGCTACGAGCAGTACTTC. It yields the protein CASSQVAGSYEQYF.

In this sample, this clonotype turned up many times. The CDR3 is CATSDSLAGELFF. CDR3 nucleotide sequence: TGTGCCACCAGTGATTCCCTCGCCGGGGAGCTGTTTTTT. This chain uses TRBV24-1 with TRBJ2-2; D not certain. V lost 2 bases, J lost 6 bases, and 6 bases lay in between. This CDR3 has 13 amino acids. Germline CDR1 and CDR2: KGHDR and SFDVKD.

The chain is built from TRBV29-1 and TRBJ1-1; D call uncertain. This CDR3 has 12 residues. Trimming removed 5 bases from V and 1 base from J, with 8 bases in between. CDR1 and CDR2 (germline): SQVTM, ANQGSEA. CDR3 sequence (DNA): TGCAGCGTTCGACGGCAGAACACTGAAGCTTTCTTT. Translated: CSVRRQNTEAFF. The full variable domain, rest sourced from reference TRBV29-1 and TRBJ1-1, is SAVISQKPSRDICQRGTSLTIQCQVDSQVTMMFWYRQQPGQSLTLIATANQGSEATYESGFVIDKFPISRPNLTFSTLTVSNMSPEDSSIYLCSVRRQNTEAFFGQGTRLTVV.

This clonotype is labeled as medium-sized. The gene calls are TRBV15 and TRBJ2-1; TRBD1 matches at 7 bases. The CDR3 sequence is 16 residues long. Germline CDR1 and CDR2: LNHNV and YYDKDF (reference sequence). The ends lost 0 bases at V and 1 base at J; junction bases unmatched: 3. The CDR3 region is CATSRDPGQSYNEQFF. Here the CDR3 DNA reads TGTGCCACCAGCAGAGATCCGGGACAGTCCTACAATGAGCAGTTCTTC.

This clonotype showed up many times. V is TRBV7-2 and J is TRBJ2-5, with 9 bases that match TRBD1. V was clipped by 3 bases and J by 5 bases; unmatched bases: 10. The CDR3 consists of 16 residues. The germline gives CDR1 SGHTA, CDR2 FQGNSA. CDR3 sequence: CASSLAGQGPVETQYF. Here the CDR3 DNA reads TGTGCCAGCAGCTTGGCCGGACAGGGGCCGGTGGAGACCCAGTACTTC.

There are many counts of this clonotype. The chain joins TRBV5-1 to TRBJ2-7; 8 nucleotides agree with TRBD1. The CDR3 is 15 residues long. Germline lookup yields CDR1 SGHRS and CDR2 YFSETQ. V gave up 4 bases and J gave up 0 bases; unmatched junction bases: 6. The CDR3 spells CASSLSGTGSYEQYF. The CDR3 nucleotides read TGCGCCAGCAGCCTCTCCGGGACAGGCTCCTACGAGCAGTACTTC.

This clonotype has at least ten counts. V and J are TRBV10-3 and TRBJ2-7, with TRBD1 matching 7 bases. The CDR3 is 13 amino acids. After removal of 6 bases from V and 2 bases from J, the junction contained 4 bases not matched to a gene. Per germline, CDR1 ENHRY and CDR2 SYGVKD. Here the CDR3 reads CAIRGTAPYEQYF. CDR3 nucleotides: TGTGCCATCAGAGGGACAGCCCCCTACGAGCAGTACTTC.

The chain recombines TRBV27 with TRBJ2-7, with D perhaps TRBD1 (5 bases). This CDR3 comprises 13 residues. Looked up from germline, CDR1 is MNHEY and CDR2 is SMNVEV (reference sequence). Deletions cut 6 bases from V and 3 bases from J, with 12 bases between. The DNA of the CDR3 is TGTGCCAGCAGCGACCGGACACTCTACGAGCAGTACTTC. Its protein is CASSDRTLYEQYF.

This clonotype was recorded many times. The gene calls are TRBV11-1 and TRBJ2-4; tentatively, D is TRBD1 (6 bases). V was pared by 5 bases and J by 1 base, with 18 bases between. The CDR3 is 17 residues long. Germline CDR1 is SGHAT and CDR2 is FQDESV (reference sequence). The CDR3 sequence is CASSKPPIQGAKNIQYF. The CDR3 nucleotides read TGTGCCAGCAGCAAACCTCCCATCCAGGGGGCCAAAAACATTCAGTACTTC.

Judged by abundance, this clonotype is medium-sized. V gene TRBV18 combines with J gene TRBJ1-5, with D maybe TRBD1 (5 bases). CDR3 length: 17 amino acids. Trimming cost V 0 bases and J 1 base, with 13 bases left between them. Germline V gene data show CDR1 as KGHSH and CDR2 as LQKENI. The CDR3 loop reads CASSPPLGARSNQPQHF. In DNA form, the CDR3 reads TGTGCCAGCTCACCACCGCTCGGGGCGCGGAGCAATCAGCCCCAGCATTTT.

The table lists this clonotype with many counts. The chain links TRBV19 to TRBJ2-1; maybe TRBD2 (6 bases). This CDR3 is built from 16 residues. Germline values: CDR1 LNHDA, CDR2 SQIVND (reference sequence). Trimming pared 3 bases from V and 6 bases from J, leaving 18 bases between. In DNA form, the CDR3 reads TGTGCCAGTAGTATTTATTCGGAGGGGCCCCTCAATGAGCAGTTCTTC. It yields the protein CASSIYSEGPLNEQFF.

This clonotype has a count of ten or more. CDR3 residues: CASSQSVSYEQYF. In nucleotides, the CDR3 is TGTGCCAGCTCACAATCTGTGAGCTACGAGCAGTACTTC. The V and J genes are TRBV18 and TRBJ2-7; D not certain. V gave up 4 bases and J gave up 3 bases, with 10 bases separating them. This CDR3 is 13 amino acids long. Germline V CDR1 and CDR2: KGHSH, LQKENI.

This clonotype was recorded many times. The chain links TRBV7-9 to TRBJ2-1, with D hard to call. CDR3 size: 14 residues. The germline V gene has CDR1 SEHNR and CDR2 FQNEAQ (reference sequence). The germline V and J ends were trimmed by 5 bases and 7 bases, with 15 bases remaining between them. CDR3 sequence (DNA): TGTGCCAGCAGCGTAAGTAGGCCTCCTAATGAGCAGTTCTTC. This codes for CASSVSRPPNEQFF.